These 2 T cell receptor beta chains were sequenced from one sample in a study of T-cell memory formation after mild COVID-19. A single record per CDR3 protein comes from TCRdb applying MiXCR to the 5' RACE reads. The sample has some 200,000 distinct CDR3 sequences; over 20% are singletons. Specimen: PBMCs or a T cell subset sorted from them (not recorded which). The receptors come from an adult woman who had mild COVID-19 (a few samples of this study predate the infection). Cell type and time point are not known.

The chain carries TRBV7-9 and TRBJ2-7; maybe TRBD1 (6 bases). V dropped 2 bases and J dropped 3 bases, with 14 bases sitting between them. Germline assignment: CDR1 SEHNR and CDR2 FQNEAQ (reference sequence). The CDR3 is 15 amino acids. The CDR3 here is CASSLLRYRDYEQYF. CDR3 bases: TGTGCCAGCAGCTTACTAAGATACAGGGACTACGAGCAGTACTTC.

The rearrangement links TRBV7-2 to TRBJ2-7; weak D call: TRBD2 (6 bases). The CDR3 is 15 residues long. The V end was cut by 0 bases, the J end by 5 bases, with 14 bases between. Germline V CDR1 and CDR2: SGHTA, FQGNSA. The CDR3 loop is CASSLAGGPMDEQYF. DNA of the CDR3: TGTGCCAGCAGCTTAGCGGGAGGCCCGATGGACGAGCAGTACTTC.